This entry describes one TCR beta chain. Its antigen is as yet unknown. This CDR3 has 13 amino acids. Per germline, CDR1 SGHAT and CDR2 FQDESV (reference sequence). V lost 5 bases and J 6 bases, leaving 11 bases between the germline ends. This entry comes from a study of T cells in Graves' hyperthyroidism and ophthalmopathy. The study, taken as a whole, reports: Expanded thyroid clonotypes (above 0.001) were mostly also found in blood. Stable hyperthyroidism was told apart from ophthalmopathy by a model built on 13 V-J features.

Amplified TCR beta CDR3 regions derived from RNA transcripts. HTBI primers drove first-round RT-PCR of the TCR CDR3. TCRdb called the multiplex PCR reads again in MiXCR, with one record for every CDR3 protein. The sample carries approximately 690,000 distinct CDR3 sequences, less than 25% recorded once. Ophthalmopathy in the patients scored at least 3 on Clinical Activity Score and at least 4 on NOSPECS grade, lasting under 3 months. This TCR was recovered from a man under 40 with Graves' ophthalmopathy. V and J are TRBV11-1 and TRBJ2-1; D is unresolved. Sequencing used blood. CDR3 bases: TGTGCCAGCAGCCCCGAAAACCCCAATGAGCAGTTCTTC. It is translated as CASSPENPNEQFF.